This T cell receptor beta chain was sequenced for a study of cytomegalovirus exposure and HLA in healthy donors (dated by TCRdb to 2015 to 2018). Concerning the study at large: According to an earlier analysis of 550 to 750 of the donors, about 179 million T cells yielded some 120 million unique TCR beta sequences and about 300 Gb of sequence data. All discovery cohort repertoires had been generated using a single sequencing platform. HLA typing covered class I and class II loci at four-digit resolution. An earlier analysis of around 580 of the donors used high-throughput TCR beta sequencing to judge whether each TCR beta V gene segment behaved as functional or pseudogenic. A later analysis re-examined previously published TCR beta repertoires from several hundred donors and added high-resolution HLA genotyping to investigate patterns of TCR occurrence. Among around 400 genotyped donors of the cohort, an average of approximately 250,000 unique TCR beta nucleotide sequences were sequenced per donor, around a sixth of them non-productive. The aim of the study was to test whether cataloging public T cell receptors could identify signatures of past pathogen exposure. The T cell repertoires of under 700 subjects were profiled by immunosequencing and related to cytomegalovirus serostatus. Donor age, sex, ethnicity and CMV serostatus were collected together with the repertoire data. Four to six DR-DQ haplotypes were handled as single units for association and clustering, since linkage in the cohort was strong. Typing coverage varied by locus: 629-630 donors for A, B, C, DRB1 and DQB1; around 560 for DQA1; 600 to 610 for DPA1; 400 to 480 for DPB1. A later genetic analysis used genome-wide SNP genotypes for about three fifths of the 666 donors, treating that subset as a discovery cohort. Roughly 300 gigabases of sequencing data and approximately 93 million unique TCR sequences were included in an early release covering around 600 HLA-typed donors. Rather than using new phenotypic data, the later analysis identified candidate immune exposures from TCR beta sequences and from how often those sequences occurred across donors. Of the 300 to 500 genotyped donors, less than 90% were placed in the genetic ancestry cluster associated with self-reported Caucasian donors. In addition to the first cohort of around 670 subjects, a separate validation cohort of approximately 130 different subjects was used. To predict cytomegalovirus infection status, the study combined high-throughput TCR immunosequencing, statistical association of individual TCRs with disease status, and machine learning.

The cohort consisted of 666 healthy bone marrow donors. All cohort members were sampled while nominally healthy, although unrecorded immune exposures were likely present. The donor was CMV seropositive and was included in the group of some 290 seropositive cohort members. Each donor provided a peripheral blood sample, and peripheral blood mononuclear cells were used for TCR beta sequencing. The Qiagen DNeasy Blood Extraction Kit was used to extract genomic DNA from the blood cell samples. The germline V end is reduced by 3 bases and the J end by 2 bases; junction bases left unmatched: 2. Taken from the germline V gene, the CDR1 and CDR2 loops are SGDLS and YYNGEE. The CDR3 measures 13 amino acids from cysteine to phenylalanine. Only CDR3 DNA remains: 39 bases, in frame from the first base. Library generation was performed with the immunoSEQ multiplex PCR assay. For the multiplex PCR, a mixture combining 60 forward primers for TCR Vbeta segments and 13 reverse primers for TCR Jbeta segments was used. The CDR3 region of rearranged TCR beta genes was amplified from genomic DNA with a multiplex PCR assay. The Illumina HiSeq System was used to sequence the amplified TCR beta libraries as 87-base-pair reads. Under the source paper's analysis protocol: A later analysis counted tens of millions of unique TCR beta chains across the 640 or so repertoires, and roughly 11 million of these chains were shared by at least two donors. A nearest-neighbor algorithm error-corrected the raw reads and collapsed the reads into unique sequences, merging closely related sequences to remove PCR and sequencing errors. Alignment of CDR3 sequences to IMGT reference sequences was used to assign V, D and J gene segments. For a sequence to be retained, a match of at least six nucleotides to both a V gene segment and a J gene segment was required. A rearrangement was called productive if the CDR3 had no stop codons and remained in frame with V and J, and every other rearrangement was called non-productive. Following IMGT convention, CDR3 was defined as the stretch from the second conserved V-encoded cysteine up to the conserved J-encoded phenylalanine. The earlier analysis of about 500 of the donors excluded sequences that lacked an unambiguous match to a single V gene segment. In an earlier analysis of approximately 560 of the donors, a V segment was called functional when productive rearrangements were above 56.7%, and segregating when the standard deviation between donors exceeded 5%. A statistical classification framework was built for diagnosing cytomegalovirus status from the catalog of TCR beta chain sequences. A later analysis assigned V and J genes by comparing TCR nucleotide sequences with IMGT/GENE-DB human TR gene sequences. A later analysis assigned CDR3 sequences and most-parsimonious VDJ recombination scenarios with the TCRdist pipeline. In a later analysis, every TCR beta chain was defined by the combination of its CDR3 amino acid sequence and its V-gene family, and reads without a unique V-gene family were dropped. To address suspected cross-contamination and a sequencing artifact, a later analysis removed some 620 highly shared, low-generation-probability nucleotide sequences. In a later analysis, a clonal expansion index was calculated for each public chain from normalized within-repertoire ranks of inferred template counts. Generation probabilities in a later analysis came from a VDJ recombination model fitted to out-of-frame rearrangements, and those results were checked against IGoR. In a later analysis, TCR-TCR, TCR-HLA and TCR-CMV co-occurrence was scored with hypergeometric tests, and a repertoire-size bias correction was applied to TCR pairs. False discovery rates were estimated in a later analysis by permuting HLA or CMV assignments 20 times. In a later analysis, co-occurring TCRs were grouped using DBSCAN, with TCRdist sequence similarity added in when clustering inside HLA-allele-positive subsets. For co-occurrence clustering, repertoires with fewer than 30,000 or more than 120,000 public chains were excluded, along with about five repertoires with anomalous nucleotide sharing. TCRdb mirrors the immuneACCESS table, restricted to in-frame sequences. Some clones are absent from its copies; in checked studies, under half trace to an unresolved V gene, and the reason for the others is unknown. That table is the source of V, J and clone size, and D and trimming were worked out from the DNA. Across this sample there are 130,000 or so clones, with approximately 89% seen only once. In total, the top ten clones hold under 7% of the sample.

This clone appeared a single time. The clone's antigen remains unknown. Base quality data are lacking; no much larger clone is found one base away. Results the study describes overall, beyond this receptor: Strong co-occurrence of HLA alleles, especially DR and DQ, made assigning TCR associations to individual alleles difficult. Because HLA typing was missing for some donors at each locus, association tests included only the typed subset. The study gave a list of some 150 TCR beta chains associated with cytomegalovirus. Most TCR sequences were observed very rarely across donors, whereas some public TCRs were present in many individuals. CMV serostatus was the only immune exposure information available for the cohort. A later analysis associated 16,951 TCR beta sequences with specific HLA alleles at a false discovery rate of 0.05. A cluster of highly shared sequence variants was judged likely to be a technical artifact of the sequencing pipeline. A later genetic analysis reported fewer N-insertions in productive TCRs among donors in an Asian-associated ancestry cluster than the roughly 690-donor mean. It was suggested by the authors that the approach could potentially be generalized to other disease states and immunological phenotypes. According to a later analysis, TCR association rates differed among HLA loci, with DRB1 alleles showing the most associated TCRs and HLA-C alleles showing the fewest. In an earlier analysis of around 600 of the donors, most TCR beta V segments appeared in productive rearrangements about 87% or about 30% of the time, broadly matching IMGT annotations. Presence/absence analyses assumed roughly uniform sequencing depth across donors, an assumption that may not hold. The 87-base-pair reads could not distinguish some IMGT-functional V segments, including TRBV6-2 and TRBV6-3, so those segments were excluded. Linkage disequilibrium might explain the correlated functional status among segregating V segments, but an unknown experimental factor could not be ruled out. In a later analysis, several top co-occurrence clusters were reported to appear linked to parvovirus B19, influenza, CMV and Epstein-Barr virus. A later analysis found that HLA-associated TCR beta chains were more clonally expanded and had lower generation probabilities than equally common non-associated chains. In a later genetic analysis, a missense DCLRE1C variant was associated with V-gene and J-gene trimming of TCR beta chains, and the association was replicated in an independent cohort. Cytomegalovirus status was reported to be diagnosed by the classifier with high specificity and sensitivity in both the original and validation cohorts. The cohort was sequenced for TCR beta chains only, and without alpha or paired-chain data the features that could be detected were limited. Because counts were too low, 15 to 20 rarely observed V segments, including chromosome 9 orphons, were excluded from the earlier analysis of 587 of the donors. Three of the identified cytomegalovirus-associated TCR beta chains were confirmed in vitro to be specific for cytomegalovirus antigens. A further reported finding was that TCR beta sequences accurately predicted the HLA-A and HLA-B alleles for most subjects in the first cohort. Most CMV-associated TCR beta chains appeared to be HLA-restricted in a later analysis, and the HLA associations seemed to be driven largely by CMV exposure.

Sequencing used PBMCs. The rearranged chain carries TRBV9 and TRBJ2-7, with 7 junctional bases fitting TRBD1. The clonotype comes from a woman aged 25 to 39 in good health and CMV-seropositive. CDR3 sequence: CASSDGTAYEQYF. The sequenced DNA: TGTGCCAGCAGCGACGGGACAGCCTACGAGCAGTACTTC.